These T cell receptor beta chains were read from a single sample in a study of CXCR3-negative and CXCR3-positive naive CD8 T cells. Reprocessing the 5' RACE reads, TCRdb reports a single entry for every CDR3 protein and omits DNA. This sample's table reports 100,000 to 150,000 distinct CDR3 sequences. The sample taken for sequencing was naive CXCR3- CD8+ T cells from blood. The receptors stem from a human donor in good health. Some clones in this sample may be carry-over from other donors' samples. CDR3s include the opening cysteine and the closing phenylalanine or tryptophan.

j_call v_call cdr3_aa
TRBJ2-7 TRBV9 CASSVVGQGYEQYF
TRBJ2-3 TRBV4-1 CASSQEDSGGDTDTQYF
TRBJ2-5 TRBV7-3 CASILTLRETQYF
TRBJ2-7 TRBV12-3/TRBV12-4 CASSRFPSTTRESSYEQYF
TRBJ2-7 TRBV7-9 CASSPPAGGGPYEQYF
TRBJ1-1 TRBV14 CASSQGPGQEAKSFF
TRBJ2-1 TRBV4-1 CASSQATEQLF
TRBJ1-1 TRBV7-2 CASRTGMNTEAFF
TRBJ1-5 TRBV29-1 CSARDSERGPQHF
TRBJ2-1 TRBV20-1 CSASDWDNEQFF
TRBJ2-7 TRBV28 CASSLRVLGEQYF
TRBJ2-2 TRBV28 CASSSRTSRGELFF
TRBJ2-7 TRBV5-1 CASLPHYTQSSYEQYF
TRBJ1-4 TRBV7-9 CASSLGDSPRAEKLFF
TRBJ1-1 TRBV7-9 CASSSRQANTEAFF
TRBJ2-1 TRBV28 CASREPTGTGPYNEHFF
TRBJ2-1 TRBV11-3 CASSARTGENEQFF
TRBJ1-2 TRBV5-1 CASSLAQHRGYGYTF
TRBJ2-3 TRBV10-3 CAISLGTANTDTQYF
TRBJ2-1 TRBV29-1 CSVLGLALLYNEQFF
TRBJ1-6 TRBV20-1 CSANTGTGANSPLHF
TRBJ2-7 TRBV28 CASSSRAEPLGEQYF
TRBJ2-3 TRBV28 CASSAAVADTQYF
TRBJ2-5 TRBV12-3/TRBV12-4 CASSSGTGGWETQYF
TRBJ2-7 TRBV12-3/TRBV12-4 CASSFNAHEQYF
TRBJ2-7 TRBV4-1 CASSQGAGDLSYEQYF
TRBJ2-1 TRBV7-6 CASSLDRSNNEQFF
TRBJ2-1 TRBV20-1 CSARDLVAGNEQFF
TRBJ2-7 TRBV6-1 CASYTWTTGPSYEQYF
TRBJ2-7 TRBV4-1 CASSRGQAYEQYF
TRBJ2-7 TRBV5-6 CASSPTRPGPSSYEQYF
TRBJ2-4 TRBV4-1 CASSFLGADIQYF
TRBJ2-3 TRBV28 CASSVGLAGAADTQYF
TRBJ2-2 TRBV28 CASGTWSTGELFF
TRBJ1-1 TRBV5-5 CASTGGLNTEAFF
TRBJ2-2 TRBV5-5 CASSVGPTGLLWAGELFF
TRBJ2-7 TRBV4-2 CASSQEDPRRPEQYF
TRBJ2-1 TRBV9 CASSVSAAGGYNEQFF
TRBJ2-1 TRBV10-3 CAISVGREFMFF
TRBJ2-1 TRBV4-3 CASGTSLIAGGPHGEQFF
TRBJ2-5 TRBV29-1 CSVDDWLGTYQETQYF
TRBJ1-2 TRBV11-2 CASSIGTGSGYTF
TRBJ2-7 TRBV7-2 CASSSPWGDSAYEQYF
TRBJ1-1 TRBV11-2 CASSFGARLAFF
TRBJ2-5 TRBV28 CASSLFAHRGPEETQYF
TRBJ2-3 TRBV2 CAIPGGSTSTDTQYF
TRBJ2-4 TRBV12-3/TRBV12-4 CASSLMGGGDIQYF
TRBJ2-7 TRBV5-1 CASRVEKSAAPYEQYF
TRBJ2-1 TRBV7-9 CASSFILADLYNEQFF
TRBJ2-1 TRBV28 CATLLAAGVDEQFF
TRBJ2-7 TRBV7-7 CASSLETGDEQYF
TRBJ2-5 TRBV12-3/TRBV12-4 CASSSTGWETQYF